This T cell receptor beta chain derives from a study of blood T cell repertoires in COVID-19. Study context: COVID-19 samples collected from the United States, Italy and Spain covered acute and convalescent phases. T cells, B-cell-depleted T cells, or PBMCs provided the cDNA or gDNA that served as material.

This CDR3 has 18 amino acids. Germline V lookup: CDR1 MDHEN, CDR2 SYDVKM. V dropped 4 bases and J dropped 0 bases, with 20 bases sitting between them. As originally analysed: Amplification of reference gene primers provided the estimated nucleated cell counts. Assay: immunoSEQ multiplex PCR; the TCRdb copy retains only in-frame clones and omits some. For V, J and clone size, that table is used; D and trimming come from the DNA. The table records 190,000 or so clones, approximately 86% of them present only once. The receptor was isolated from a middle-aged man with active or convalescent COVID-19. Sequencing used peripheral blood. The chain couples TRBV28 to TRBJ2-3, with D possibly matching TRBD2 (6 bases). CDR3 sequence (DNA): TGTGCCAGCAGTTCCGAACCCGGGGGATCAGAAAGCACAGATACGCAGTATTTT. As protein: CASSSEPGGSESTDTQYF.